These 18 T cell receptor beta chains share one sample of origin, sequenced in a study of response to subunit inactivated influenza vaccine (dated by TCRdb to between 2018 and 2020). Library preparation used RT-PCR. TCRdb names Illumina HiSeq 2500 as the instrument used. The raw public reads went through TCRdb reprocessing: fastp at Q25, MiXCR clone calling, in-frame beta chains kept. One record per CDR3 amino acid sequence lists the most common genes and DNA. This sample comprises approximately 700,000 distinct CDR3 sequences, approximately 15% of them detected only once. Approximately 6.5% of the sample rests with the top ten. The material was PBMCs from blood, obtained about 14 days before vaccination. The source of these receptors is a man aged 45-60 years who received an inactivated influenza vaccine. Donor details come from another sample of the same person, matched by shared clones.

The chain recombines TRBV3-1 with TRBJ1-6; D uncertain. Germline assignment: CDR1 LGHDT and CDR2 YNNKEL (reference sequence). V was pared by 5 bases and J by 3 bases, with 14 bases between. The CDR3 sequence is 16 residues long. The CDR3: CASSRGFHDYNSPLHF. The CDR3 DNA follows: TGTGCCAGCAGCAGAGGGTTCCATGACTATAATTCACCCCTCCACTTT.

This chain uses TRBV20-1 with TRBJ2-1, with 8 bases identical to TRBD2. Germline values: CDR1 DFQATT, CDR2 SNEGSKA (reference sequence). Trimming took 2 bases from V and 3 from J; bases not matched to a gene: 9. The CDR3 covers 16 residues. The CDR3 nucleotides read TGCAGTGCTAGACCCATAGCGGGAAGTTACTACAATGAGCAGTTCTTC. This translates into CSARPIAGSYYNEQFF.

In its sample, this clonotype was seen a few times. The chain combines TRBV20-1 with TRBJ1-5; D unresolved. CDR1 and CDR2 (germline): DFQATT, SNEGSKA (reference sequence). This CDR3 region has 18 residues. V lost 5 bases and J lost 6, with 29 bases in between. In DNA form, the CDR3 reads TGCAGTGCTTCCAGCCTATCAGAGGTAGGGCCCTCGAGTCAGCCCCAGCATTTT. The encoded protein is CSASSLSEVGPSSQPQHF.

This chain links TRBV5-6 with TRBJ1-2; D may be TRBD1 (6 bases). The CDR3 totals 15 residues. V was shortened by 7 bases and J by 3 bases, with 19 bases between the two germline ends. Germline V gene lookup returns CDR1 SGHDT and CDR2 YYEEEE. The CDR3 reads CASLKDSIMDYGYTF. In DNA form, the CDR3 reads TGTGCCAGCCTCAAGGACAGTATTATGGACTATGGCTACACCTTC.

This clonotype was seen repeatedly, ten times or more. The gene calls are TRBV10-3 and TRBJ2-3; D unclear. Trimming removed 6 bases at V and 1 base at J, with 11 bases between. Germline V gene data show CDR1 as ENHRY and CDR2 as SYGVKD. The CDR3 has 14 residues. This CDR3 is CAIRSTGGTDTQYF. CDR3 sequence (DNA): TGTGCCATCAGGTCGACCGGTGGCACAGATACGCAGTATTTT.

The gene calls are TRBV20-1 and TRBJ2-7; maybe TRBD2 (5 bases). V gave up 6 bases and J gave up 3 bases, with 15 bases separating them. CDR1 and CDR2 (germline): DFQATT, SNEGSKA (reference sequence). CDR3 length: 13 amino acids. CDR3 DNA: TGCAGTGCCGGGGAAAAGTGGGGCTACGAGCAGTACTTC. Encoded protein: CSAGEKWGYEQYF.

This clonotype was detected only a few times. The chain employs TRBV29-1 and TRBJ1-5; 11 bases are shared with TRBD1. The germline CDR1 and CDR2 sequences are SQVTM and ANQGSEA. The length of the CDR3 is 14 residues. V lost 5 bases to trimming and J lost 6 bases; unmatched junction nucleotides: 6. The CDR3, as DNA: TGCAGCGTTCTGGACAGGGGGCTAGGTCAGCCCCAGCATTTT. Translated, it gives CSVLDRGLGQPQHF.

The V call is TRBV28, the J call TRBJ2-7; D may match TRBD1 or TRBD2 (5 bases each). Germline CDR1 MDHEN, CDR2 SYDVKM. The V and J ends lost 5 bases and 1 base respectively, with 15 bases between them. The CDR3 loop spans 15 amino acids. The CDR3 nucleotides are TGTGCCAGCAGTAAGGGACCGAGGCAGTCCTACGAGCAGTACTTC. Translated, it gives CASSKGPRQSYEQYF. The full variable domain, in which reference TRBV28 and TRBJ2-7 provide the parts outside the CDR3, is DVKVTQSSRYLVKRTGEKVFLECVQDMDHENMFWYRQDPGLGLRLIYFSYDVKMKEKGDIPEGYSVSREKKERFSLILESASTNQTSMYLCASSKGPRQSYEQYFGPGTRLTVT.

The gene calls are TRBV11-2 and TRBJ2-6; D is ambiguous. There are 17 residues in the CDR3. In germline, CDR1 is SGHAT, CDR2 FQNNGV. The ends were cut back, 4 bases at V and 1 base at J, with 14 bases in the middle. The CDR3 region is CASSYGPLASGANVLTF. The CDR3 DNA reads TGTGCCAGCAGCTACGGACCCCTGGCGTCTGGGGCCAACGTCCTGACTTTC.

This clonotype was observed at least ten times. V gene TRBV20-1 combines with J gene TRBJ2-2; D is ambiguous. This CDR3 contains 14 residues. Trimming removed 3 bases from V and 7 bases from J, with 15 bases in between. Germline CDR1 is DFQATT and CDR2 is SNEGSKA (reference sequence). Here the CDR3 DNA reads TGCAGTGCTAGTCGGTTGGGAAATATCGGGGAGCTGTTTTTT. Its protein product is CSASRLGNIGELFF.

At least ten counts were recorded for this clonotype. V usage is TRBV5-1 and J usage is TRBJ1-3; 9 bases are shared with TRBD1. The CDR3 runs 16 residues. With 4 bases clipped from V and 0 bases from J, the junction kept 5 bases outside the gene matches. CDR1 is SGHRS, CDR2 YFSETQ, per germline. As DNA, the CDR3 is TGCGCCAGCAGCGGGGGACAGGGAACCTCTGGAAACACCATATATTTT. As protein: CASSGGQGTSGNTIYF.

J is TRBJ2-6 and V is TRBV6-1, with D hard to call. Looked up from germline, CDR1 is MNHNS and CDR2 is SASEGT. Trimming took 7 bases from V and 0 from J, leaving 10 bases between them. The CDR3 spans 15 residues. CDR3 amino acids: CASKNPVSGANVLTF. The CDR3 DNA sequence: TGTGCCAGCAAAAACCCAGTCTCTGGGGCCAACGTCCTGACTTTC.

Ten or more counts support this clonotype. This chain connects TRBV5-1 to TRBJ1-2; D not resolved. The CDR3 length is 15 residues. Germline V CDR1 and CDR2: SGHRS, YFSETQ. Trimming pared 0 bases from V and 0 bases from J, leaving 9 bases between. CDR3 loop: CASSLGASSNYGYTF. The CDR3 DNA reads TGCGCCAGCAGCTTGGGAGCCAGTTCTAACTATGGCTACACCTTC.

This clonotype has a handful of counts. The rearrangement uses TRBV18 and TRBJ2-5; 9 bases match TRBD2. Germline CDR1 reads KGHSH; CDR2 reads LQKENI. The CDR3 is made up of 17 amino acids. The V and J ends lost 1 base and 5 bases, in that order; junction bases with no gene match: 11. CDR3 amino acids: CASSPLAGALRRETQYF. The CDR3 nucleotides read TGTGCCAGCTCACCACTAGCGGGGGCACTCCGACGGGAGACCCAGTACTTC.

The chain couples TRBV21-1 to TRBJ2-7; the table assigns TRBD1, which was not confirmed against the DNA. TRBV21-1 is reported as a pseudogene. The CDR3 runs 18 residues. CDR3 in DNA: TGTGCCAGCAGCACGAGACAAGGAGGCTTCACGGAGGTATACGAGCAGTACTTC. As protein: CASSTRQGGFTEVYEQYF.

The chain couples TRBV29-1 to TRBJ2-5, with TRBD1 as a possible D gene (5 bases). There are 13 residues in the CDR3. Germline V gene sequence: CDR1 SQVTM, CDR2 ANQGSEA. Trimming removed 4 bases at V and 5 bases at J, with 14 bases between. CDR3 sequence reads: CSVAKQAVETQYF. CDR3 in DNA: TGCAGCGTTGCCAAACAGGCCGTGGAGACCCAGTACTTC.

The table lists this clonotype with many counts. The CDR3 DNA reads TGTGCCAGCAGCTCCGGGACAGGGGCCTTGAACACCGGGGAGCTGTTTTTT. Residues: CASSSGTGALNTGELFF. V is TRBV7-3 and J is TRBJ2-2, with 10 bases lining up with TRBD1. The germline gives CDR1 SGHTA, CDR2 FQGTGA. CDR3 size: 17 residues. J lost 1 base, V lost 4 bases, and 6 bases had no gene match. The entire variable domain, with the rest obtained from reference TRBV7-3 and TRBJ2-2, is as follows: GAGVSQTPSNKVTEKGKYVELRCDPISGHTALYWYRQSLGQGPEFLIYFQGTGAADDSGLPNDRFFAVRPEGSVSTLKIQRTERGDSAVYLCASSSGTGALNTGELFFGEGSRLTVL.

This clonotype was recorded a few times. The V gene is TRBV11-2, the J gene TRBJ2-7; D perhaps matches TRBD2 (6 bases). There are 16 residues in the CDR3. The V end was cut by 5 bases, the J end by 1 base, with 18 bases between. Germline loops: CDR1 SGHAT, CDR2 FQNNGV. CDR3 sequence: CASSARERKRSYEQYF. In DNA, the CDR3 is TGTGCCAGCAGCGCCCGGGAGCGGAAGAGATCCTACGAGCAGTACTTC.